The T cell receptor beta chain described here comes from a study of regulatory T cells in long-lasting Graves disease. Study at large: Persistent Graves' disease required over 5 years of antithyroid drugs and positive TSH receptor antibodies.

CDR3 regions were amplified by Arm-PCR using iRepertoire HTBI primers to build TCR beta libraries. TCRdb used MiXCR to reprocess the multiplex PCR reads, holding one entry per CDR3 protein. The sample gives roughly 490,000 distinct CDR3 sequences, about 22% of which show up once; 10% to 15% is in the top ten. Time point described: persistent/refractory GD, antithyroid drugs over 5 years with positive TRAb. PBMC RNA served as the TCR library source. Graves' disease diagnosis relied on American Thyroid Association guidelines. The CDR3 is 14 amino acids. Germline values: CDR1 LNHNV, CDR2 YYDKDF (reference sequence). V shed 0 bases and J shed 1 base, with 6 bases lying between them. Points from the study as a whole: TRBV28, TRBJ1-2 and TRBJ2-5 emerged as the favored segments in persistent disease.

At least ten counts were recorded for this clonotype. Its antigen is as yet unknown. This sequence joins TRBV15 and TRBJ1-1; D ambiguous. The starting material was peripheral blood mononuclear cells (PBMCs), obtained when the disease was refractory, from a patient treated with antithyroid drugs. This sequence originates from a female donor with Graves disease. The CDR3 DNA reads TGTGCCACCAGCAGAGATACGCGGAACACTGAAGCTTTCTTT. Translating gives CATSRDTRNTEAFF. Using reference TRBV15 and TRBJ1-1 for the parts outside the CDR3, the full variable domain is DAMVIQNPRYQVTQFGKPVTLSCSQTLNHNVMYWYQQKSSQAPKLLFHYYDKDFNNEADTPDNFQSRRPNTSFCFLDIRSPGLGDTAMYLCATSRDTRNTEAFFGQGTRLTVV.